The sequence of this T cell receptor beta chain was determined in a study of cytomegalovirus exposure and HLA in healthy donors (dated by TCRdb to the late 2010s). Looking at the study overall: An earlier analysis of approximately 590 of the donors reported 250 to 300 Gb of sequence data and 117 million unique TCR beta sequences from 150 million to 200 million T cells. An early release that covered fewer than 800 HLA-typed donors contained approximately 320 gigabases of sequencing data and roughly 84 million unique TCR sequences. The genetic ancestry cluster associated with self-reported Caucasian donors included 65% to 90% of the roughly 400 genotyped donors. The study was designed to test whether signatures of past pathogen exposure could be identified by cataloging public T cell receptors. The study used immunosequencing to profile the T cell repertoires of 600 to 850 subjects and linked those repertoires to cytomegalovirus serostatus. A separate validation cohort of roughly 110 different subjects was used in addition to the 666-subject first cohort. High-throughput TCR immunosequencing, statistical association of individual TCRs with disease status, and machine learning were combined to predict cytomegalovirus infection status. To study patterns of TCR occurrence, a later analysis re-analyzed previously published TCR beta repertoires from 550 to 800 donors and added high-resolution HLA genotyping. Rather than using new phenotypic data, the later analysis identified candidate immune exposures from TCR beta sequences and from how often those sequences occurred across donors. In an earlier analysis of around 540 of the donors, high-throughput TCR beta sequencing was used to judge whether each TCR beta V gene segment behaved as functional or pseudogenic. Donor age, sex, ethnicity and CMV serostatus were compiled alongside the repertoire data. In a later genetic analysis, genome-wide SNP genotypes for about three fifths of the roughly 670 donors were used, and that subset was treated as a discovery cohort. All discovery cohort repertoires had been generated using a single sequencing platform. HLA typing covered class I and class II loci at four-digit resolution. Typing coverage differed by locus: A, B, C, DRB1 and DQB1 were typed in about 620-640 donors, DQA1 in about 560, DPA1 in over 600, and DPB1 in around 440. Because of strong linkage in the cohort, five DR-DQ haplotypes were treated as single units for association and clustering. On average, over 200,000 unique TCR beta nucleotide sequences were sequenced per donor among 300 to 500 genotyped donors of the cohort, with 15% to 20% of those sequences being non-productive.

In total, roughly 670 healthy bone marrow donors made up the cohort. Cohort members were all nominally healthy when sampled, although unrecorded immune exposures were likely present. The donor tested CMV seropositive and was one of the 289 seropositive cohort members. A peripheral blood sample was collected from each donor, and TCR beta sequencing was performed on peripheral blood mononuclear cells. The Qiagen DNeasy Blood Extraction Kit was used to extract genomic DNA from the blood cell samples. On this clone itself: Its antigen has not been determined. Base qualities are not at hand, and no much larger clone is one base apart.

V ends up 5 bases short and J 6 bases short, with an unmatched junction base count of 9. CDR1 is given as SGHTA and CDR2 as FQGNSA, both from the germline V gene. The cysteine opens and the phenylalanine closes a CDR3 of 14 amino acids. The sequence is cut down to CDR3 DNA, 42 bases in frame from base 1. What the research found in general, with its limitations: A later analysis found that most CMV-associated TCR beta chains appeared HLA-restricted, with HLA associations seemingly driven largely by CMV exposure. According to a later analysis, TCR association rates differed among HLA loci, with DRB1 alleles showing the most associated TCRs and HLA-C alleles showing the fewest. An association between a missense DCLRE1C variant and V-gene and J-gene trimming of TCR beta chains was found in a later genetic analysis and replicated in an independent cohort. In both the original and validation cohorts, the classifier was reported to diagnose cytomegalovirus status with high specificity and sensitivity. In a later analysis, several top co-occurrence clusters were reported to appear linked to parvovirus B19, influenza, CMV and Epstein-Barr virus. The 87-base-pair reads could not distinguish some IMGT-functional V segments, including TRBV6-2 and TRBV6-3, so those segments were excluded. HLA typing was unavailable for some donors at each locus, so association tests used only the typed subset. Compared with the roughly 700-donor mean, donors in an Asian-associated ancestry cluster had fewer N-insertions in productive TCRs, according to a later genetic analysis. Sequencing depth was assumed to be roughly uniform across donors in the presence/absence analyses, though that assumption may not hold. The authors suggested that the approach could potentially be generalized to other disease states and immunological phenotypes. Three of the identified cytomegalovirus-associated TCR beta chains were confirmed in vitro to be specific for cytomegalovirus antigens. At a false discovery rate of 0.05, a later analysis linked 15,000 to 20,000 TCR beta sequences to specific HLA alleles. A cluster of highly shared sequence variants was judged likely to represent a technical artifact of the sequencing pipeline. Across donors, most TCR sequences were observed very rarely, whereas some public TCRs were present in many individuals. A total of roughly 160 TCR beta chains were listed by the study as associated with cytomegalovirus. The cohort was sequenced for TCR beta chains only, and without alpha or paired-chain data the features that could be detected were limited. Strong co-occurrence of HLA alleles, especially DR and DQ, made assigning TCR associations to individual alleles difficult. Linkage disequilibrium might explain the correlated functional status among segregating V segments, but an unknown experimental factor could not be excluded. A later analysis found that HLA-associated TCR beta chains were more clonally expanded and had lower generation probabilities than equally common non-associated chains. The earlier analysis of some 540 of the donors excluded some 15 rarely observed V segments, including chromosome 9 orphons, because counts were too low. An earlier analysis of approximately 590 of the donors showed that most TCR beta V segments appeared in productive rearrangements either about 90% or about 30% of the time, which broadly matched IMGT annotations. A further reported finding was that TCR beta sequences accurately predicted the HLA-A and HLA-B alleles for most subjects in the first cohort. For the cohort, immune exposure information was limited to CMV serostatus.

Libraries were made using the immunoSEQ multiplex PCR assay. For the multiplex PCR, a mixture combining 60 forward primers for TCR Vbeta segments and 13 reverse primers for TCR Jbeta segments was used. The CDR3 region of rearranged TCR beta genes was amplified from genomic DNA by a multiplex PCR assay. Amplified TCR beta libraries were sequenced as 87-base-pair reads on the Illumina HiSeq System. The study's processing was this. A later analysis tallied around 80 million unique TCR beta chains across the 666 repertoires, and roughly 11 million of those chains were shared by two or more donors. Raw reads were error-corrected and collapsed into unique sequences with a nearest-neighbor algorithm that merged closely related sequences to remove PCR and sequencing errors. Alignment of CDR3 sequences to IMGT reference sequences was used to assign V, D and J gene segments. Each retained sequence needed at least a six-nucleotide match to both a V gene segment and a J gene segment. Rearrangements were called productive when the CDR3 lacked stop codons and stayed in frame with V and J; all others were non-productive. Following IMGT convention, CDR3 was defined as the stretch from the second conserved V-encoded cysteine to the conserved J-encoded phenylalanine. The earlier analysis of about 590 of the donors excluded sequences that lacked an unambiguous match to a single V gene segment. In an earlier analysis of more than 500 of the donors, a V segment was called functional when productive rearrangements were above 56.7%, and segregating when the standard deviation between donors exceeded 5%. A statistical classification framework was developed to diagnose cytomegalovirus status using the catalog of TCR beta chain sequences. In a later analysis, TCR nucleotide sequences were compared against IMGT/GENE-DB human TR gene sequences so that V and J genes could be assigned. A later analysis assigned CDR3 sequences and most-parsimonious VDJ recombination scenarios with the TCRdist pipeline. In a later analysis, each TCR beta chain was defined by its CDR3 amino acid sequence together with its V-gene family, and reads lacking a unique V-gene family were excluded. As a way to deal with suspected cross-contamination and a sequencing artifact, a later analysis dropped nearly 600 nucleotide sequences that were highly shared and had low generation probability. In a later analysis, a clonal expansion index was calculated for each public chain from normalized within-repertoire ranks of inferred template counts. In a later analysis, generation probabilities were computed using a VDJ recombination model fitted to out-of-frame rearrangements, and the results were checked against IGoR. In a later analysis, hypergeometric tests were used to score TCR-TCR, TCR-HLA and TCR-CMV co-occurrence, with a repertoire-size bias correction applied to TCR pairs. A later analysis estimated false discovery rates by permuting HLA or CMV assignments 20 times. In a later analysis, co-occurring TCRs were grouped with DBSCAN, and TCRdist sequence similarity was added when clustering was performed within HLA-allele-positive subsets. Repertoires with fewer than 30,000 or more than 120,000 public chains, plus five repertoires with anomalous nucleotide sharing, were excluded from co-occurrence clustering. TCRdb mirrors the immuneACCESS table, restricted to in-frame sequences. Some clones are absent from its copies; in checked studies, under half trace to an unresolved V gene, and the reason for the others is unknown. Clone size and V and J calls were adopted from that table, with D and trimming inferred from the DNA. Recorded for this sample are about 190,000 clones; roughly 77% of them occurred a single time. About 5% of the sample rests with the top ten.

The V and J segments used are TRBV7-2 and TRBJ1-2; 7 bases in between match TRBD1. The sample comprised PBMCs. This clonotype was sampled from a man aged 25-45 years in good health and CMV-seropositive. The sequenced DNA: TGTGCCAGCAGCCCACGGACAGGATCTGATGGCTACACCTTC. This translates into CASSPRTGSDGYTF.